The 20 T cell receptor beta chains presented below share a single source sample, sequenced in a study of blood T cell repertoires in COVID-19. TCRdb keeps only in-frame clones here, not all; method: immunoSEQ multiplex PCR. The sample has about 150,000 clones, approximately 81% seen once; the top ten hold about 10%. The sequencing input was peripheral blood. Source of these receptors: a woman aged 80 or over with active or convalescent COVID-19.

The chain recombines TRBV6-5 with TRBJ2-2; possibly TRBD1 for D (6 bases). The CDR3 covers 14 residues. With 8 bases removed from V and 6 bases from J, the gap between germline ends came to 16 bases. CDR1 is MNHEY and CDR2 is SVGAGI in the germline V gene. CDR3 DNA sequence: TGTGCCAGCCTTGGGGGCTTAATCGCCGGGGAGCTGTTTTTT. Its translation: CASLGGLIAGELFF.

This clone appeared a single time. V usage is TRBV11-2 and J usage is TRBJ2-3; perhaps TRBD2 as D (6 bases). Germline-derived CDR1 and CDR2 are SGHAT and FQNNGV. V dropped 6 bases and J dropped 0 bases, with 10 bases sitting between them. There are 14 residues in the CDR3. The CDR3 spells CASRGGGSTDTQYF. The CDR3, as DNA: TGTGCCAGCAGGGGTGGGGGGAGCACAGATACGCAGTATTTT. Based on the CDR3 plus reference TRBV11-2 and TRBJ2-3, the full variable domain is EAGVAQSPRYKIIEKRQSVAFWCNPISGHATLYWYQQILGQGPKLLIQFQNNGVVDDSQLPKDRFSAERLKGVDSTLKIQPAKLEDSAVYLCASRGGGSTDTQYFGPGTRLTVL.

The chain uses TRBV30 and TRBJ1-4; TRBD1 matches at 10 bases. Germline CDR1 is GTSNPN and CDR2 is SVGIG (reference sequence). The CDR3 spans 15 residues. Losses at the gene ends were 3 bases for V and 2 bases for J; bases not matched to a gene: 3. DNA of the CDR3: TGTGCCTGGAGCAGGGGACAGGGGACTAATGAAAAACTGTTTTTT. It is translated as CAWSRGQGTNEKLFF. The variable domain in full, with the rest retrieved from reference TRBV30 and TRBJ1-4, is SQTIHQWPATLVQPVGSPLSLECTVEGTSNPNLYWYRQAAGRGLQLLFYSVGIGQISSEVPQNLSASRPQDRQFILSSKKLLLSDSGFYLCAWSRGQGTNEKLFFGSGTQLSVL.

The rearrangement uses TRBV5-6 and TRBJ1-1, with 8 bases that match TRBD1. V trimming: 3 bases; J trimming: 3 bases; junction bases outside the gene matches: 4. The CDR3 has 14 amino acids. Germline V gene sequence: CDR1 SGHDT, CDR2 YYEEEE. In DNA form, the CDR3 reads TGTGCCAGCAGCTGGACAGGGCGGGACACTGAAGCTTTCTTT. It yields the protein CASSWTGRDTEAFF.

This clone appeared a single time. The V gene is TRBV29-1, the J gene TRBJ1-5, with 8 positions matching TRBD1. V trimming: 8 bases; J trimming: 6 bases; junction bases outside the gene matches: 12. Germline V lookup: CDR1 SQVTM, CDR2 ANQGSEA. The CDR3 is made up of 14 amino acids. The CDR3 spells CSTRGQGEGQPQHF. The CDR3 DNA follows: TGCAGCACCCGAGGACAGGGAGAAGGTCAGCCCCAGCATTTT.

The V gene is TRBV19, the J gene TRBJ1-1; maybe TRBD1 (5 bases). Germline V gene data show CDR1 as LNHDA and CDR2 as SQIVND (reference sequence). V lost 5 bases and J lost 1, with 14 bases in between. The CDR3 is made up of 15 amino acids. DNA for the CDR3: TGTGCCAGTAGTCGACGTACCACAGGGAACACTGAAGCTTTCTTT. It yields the protein CASSRRTTGNTEAFF.

The chain carries TRBV5-1 and TRBJ1-1; the D gene is possibly TRBD1 (6 bases). V shed 4 bases and J shed 5 bases, with 18 bases lying between them. Germline V gene data show CDR1 as SGHRS and CDR2 as YFSETQ. This CDR3 is built from 15 residues. This CDR3 is CASSGGSGARTEAFF. The CDR3 coding sequence is TGCGCCAGCAGCGGAGGATCAGGGGCGAGGACTGAAGCTTTCTTT.

This chain links TRBV19 with TRBJ1-1; possibly TRBD1 for D (6 bases). Between the trimmed V and J ends, which lost 4 bases and 4 bases, there was a span of 13 bases. This CDR3 has 14 amino acids. Germline loops: CDR1 LNHDA, CDR2 SQIVND (reference sequence). This chain's CDR3 is CASSTTQGPTEAFF. CDR3 bases: TGTGCCAGTAGTACAACACAGGGTCCCACTGAAGCTTTCTTT.

The DNA for the CDR3 is TGTGCCAGCAGTGAAAACAGAGAATACGGTCAGCCCCAGCATTTT. Its protein is CASSENREYGQPQHF. This chain links TRBV6-1 with TRBJ1-5, with D uncertain. The germline V and J ends were trimmed by 2 bases and 6 bases, with 14 bases remaining between them. The germline V gene encodes CDR1 MNHNS and CDR2 SASEGT. The CDR3 is made up of 15 amino acids.

The chain links TRBV15 to TRBJ2-5; TRBD2 is a possible D gene (6 bases). This CDR3 is 14 amino acids long. Germline V gives CDR1 LNHNV, CDR2 YYDKDF (reference sequence). V lost 0 bases and J 5 bases, leaving 10 bases between the germline ends. CDR3 protein: CATSRDGGDETQYF. The DNA for the CDR3 is TGTGCCACCAGCAGAGACGGGGGTGACGAGACCCAGTACTTC.

The chain is built from TRBV19 and TRBJ2-6, with 11 bases fitting TRBD1. Germline lookup yields CDR1 LNHDA and CDR2 SQIVND (reference sequence). The CDR3 consists of 17 residues. Losses at the gene ends were 7 bases for V and 3 bases for J; bases not matched to a gene: 8. The CDR3 sequence is CASNPDRGLSGANVLTF. The CDR3 DNA follows: TGTGCCAGTAATCCGGACAGGGGGCTAAGTGGGGCCAACGTCCTGACTTTC.

This clone appeared a single time. The rearrangement uses TRBV9 and TRBJ2-2; D is possibly TRBD2 (5 bases). Trimming left V 3 bases short and J 3 bases short, with 9 bases between. This CDR3 contains 14 residues. Germline V gene data show CDR1 as SGDLS and CDR2 as YYNGEE. The CDR3 spells CASSAGVHTGELFF. The CDR3 coding sequence is TGTGCCAGCAGCGCCGGGGTTCACACCGGGGAGCTGTTTTTT.

The rearrangement uses TRBV19 and TRBJ2-4; TRBD1 matches at 10 bases. Trimming took 6 bases from V and 7 from J; bases not matched to a gene: 6. The germline V gene has CDR1 LNHDA and CDR2 SQIVND (reference sequence). The CDR3 has 14 amino acids. CDR3 sequence: CASRGTGDGNIQYF. CDR3 sequence (DNA): TGTGCCAGTAGGGGGACAGGGGACGGGAACATTCAGTACTTC. Combining the CDR3 with reference TRBV19 and TRBJ2-4 gives the whole variable domain DGGITQSPKYLFRKEGQNVTLSCEQNLNHDAMYWYRQDPGQGLRLIYYSQIVNDFQKGDIAEGYSVSREKKESFPLTVTSAQKNPTAFYLCASRGTGDGNIQYFGAGTRLSVL.

The CDR3 DNA reads as TGTGCCAGCAGCCAAGTAATCGAGGAGGAAAAACTGTTTTTT. Translated: CASSQVIEEEKLFF. The chain joins TRBV3-1 (or the pseudogene TRBV3-2) to TRBJ1-4, with D uncertain. Germline assignment: CDR1 LGHDT and CDR2 YNNKEL (reference sequence). Trimming shortened V by 1 base and J by 8 bases, and 11 bases separated the two germline ends. This CDR3 contains 14 residues.

The chain employs TRBV18 and TRBJ2-2; 14 bases align to TRBD2. V lost 4 bases, J lost 3 bases, and 4 bases stayed unmatched. Germline lookup yields CDR1 KGHSH and CDR2 LQKENI. The CDR3 contains 17 residues. The CDR3 bases are TGTGCCAGCTCACTGGGACTAGCGGGAGTCTACACCGGGGAGCTGTTTTTT. The encoded protein is CASSLGLAGVYTGELFF.

The chain uses TRBV28 and TRBJ2-7, with a weak D call TRBD1 (8 bases). The germline V and J ends were trimmed by 5 bases and 4 bases, with 18 bases remaining between them. The germline CDR1 and CDR2 sequences are MDHEN and SYDVKM. The CDR3 has 15 residues. CDR3 in amino acids: CASSGGDRSKYEQYF. The CDR3 coding sequence is TGTGCCAGCAGTGGGGGGGACAGGTCTAAGTACGAGCAGTACTTC.

The genes are TRBV7-3 and TRBJ2-3, with TRBD2 matching over 10 bases. The V gene's germline CDR1 is SGHTA and CDR2 FQGTGA. The CDR3 length is 17 residues. V dropped 0 bases and J dropped 6; count of bases not matched to a gene: 9. CDR3: CASSLTLAGAGGDTQYF. The CDR3 DNA reads as TGTGCCAGCAGCTTAACGCTAGCGGGGGCGGGTGGCGATACGCAGTATTTT.

The genes are TRBV5-4 and TRBJ2-1; 12 positions match TRBD2. The germline V gene encodes CDR1 SGHNT and CDR2 YYREEE (reference sequence). This CDR3 has 15 residues. The V segment lost 0 bases and the J segment 7 bases; nucleotides outside the gene matches: 2. CDR3 region: CASSLGLAGENEQFF. Here the CDR3 DNA reads TGTGCCAGCAGCTTGGGACTAGCGGGAGAAAATGAGCAGTTCTTC.

This rearrangement joins TRBV7-9 to TRBJ1-5; a weak D match, TRBD1 (6 bases). Germline V gene lookup returns CDR1 SEHNR and CDR2 FQNEAQ (reference sequence). Between the trimmed V and J ends, which lost 1 base and 7 bases, there was a span of 11 bases. The CDR3 loop spans 14 amino acids. Written as DNA, the CDR3 is TGTGCCAGCAGCTTAGGCAGGGGCGGGCAGCCCCAGCATTTT. Translation: CASSLGRGGQPQHF. Full variable domain (remainder filled in from reference TRBV7-9 and TRBJ1-5): DTGVSQNPRHKITKRGQNVTFRCDPISEHNRLYWYRQTLGQGPEFLTYFQNEAQLEKSRLLSDRFSAERPKGSFSTLEIQRTEQGDSAMYLCASSLGRGGQPQHFGDGTRLSIL.

The CDR3 DNA sequence: TGCGCCAGCAGCCCTACTGGCGGTAATGAAAAACTGTTTTTT. Translated: CASSPTGGNEKLFF. The gene calls are TRBV4-1 and TRBJ1-4; D is uncertain. CDR1 is MGHRA, CDR2 YSYEKL, per germline. The germline V and J ends were trimmed by 4 bases and 4 bases, with 10 bases remaining between them. This CDR3 is built from 14 residues.